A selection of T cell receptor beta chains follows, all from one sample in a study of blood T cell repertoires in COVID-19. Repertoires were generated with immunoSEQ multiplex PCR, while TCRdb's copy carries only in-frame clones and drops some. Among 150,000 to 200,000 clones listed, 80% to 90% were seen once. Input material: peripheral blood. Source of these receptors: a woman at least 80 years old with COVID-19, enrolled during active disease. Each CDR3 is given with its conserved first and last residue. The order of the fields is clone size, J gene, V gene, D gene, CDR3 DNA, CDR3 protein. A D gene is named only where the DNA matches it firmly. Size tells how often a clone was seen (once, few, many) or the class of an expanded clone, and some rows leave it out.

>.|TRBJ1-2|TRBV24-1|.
TGTGCCACCAGTGGAGAGAACTATGGCTACACCTTC
CATSGENYGYTF
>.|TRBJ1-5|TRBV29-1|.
TGCAGCGGCCTCCGCGGGGGGGGTAATCAGCCCCAGCATTTT
CSGLRGGGNQPQHF
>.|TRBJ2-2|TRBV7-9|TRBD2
TGTGCCAGCAGCGGATTTAAGCGGGAGGAGAACACCGGGGAGCTGTTTTTT
CASSGFKREENTGELFF
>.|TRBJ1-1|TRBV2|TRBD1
TGTGCCAGCAGTTTGGACAGGGGGGCAGCTTTCTTT
CASSLDRGAAFF
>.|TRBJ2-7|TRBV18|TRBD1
TGTGCCAGCGAGGCAGGGGGCCACGAGCAGTACTTC
CASEAGGHEQYF
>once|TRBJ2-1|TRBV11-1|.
TGTGCCAGCAGCCCATCCACGGGGGTCGGCTACAATGAGCAGTTCTTC
CASSPSTGVGYNEQFF
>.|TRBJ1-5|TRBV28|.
TGTGCCAGCAGTTCTCCGACTCAACCGGATCAGCCCCAGCATTTT
CASSSPTQPDQPQHF
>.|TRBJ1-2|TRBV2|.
TGTGCCAGCAGTCGGGAGGAGTTCTATGGCTACACCTTC
CASSREEFYGYTF
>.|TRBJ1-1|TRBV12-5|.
TGTGCTAGTGGTTGGGGTTCAGGGGCGGTTGCTGAAGCTTTCTTT
CASGWGSGAVAEAFF
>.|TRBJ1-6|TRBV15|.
TGTGCCACCAGGGGGGACTCGTATTCACCCCTCCACTTT
CATRGDSYSPLHF
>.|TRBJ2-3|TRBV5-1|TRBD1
TGCGCCAGCAGCAGGCGACAGGGCGATACGCAGTATTTT
CASSRRQGDTQYF
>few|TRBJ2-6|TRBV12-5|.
TGTGCTAGTGCCAAATCTGGGGCCAACGTCCTGACTTTC
CASAKSGANVLTF
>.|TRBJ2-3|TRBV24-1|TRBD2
TGTGCCACCAGTGATAGGTGGGGGACTAGCGGGAGAACGACAGATACGCAGTATTTT
CATSDRWGTSGRTTDTQYF
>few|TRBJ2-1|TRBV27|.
TGTGCCAGCAGTTTGGAAACTCCGGGACTTCCCTCTTACAATGAGCAGTTCTTC
CASSLETPGLPSYNEQFF
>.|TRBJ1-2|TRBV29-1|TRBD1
TGCAGCGTTGTGTGGACAGGCTATAACTATGGCTACACCTTC
CSVVWTGYNYGYTF
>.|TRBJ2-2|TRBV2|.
TGTGCCAGCACCGAAAGGGACTTTTCGAACACCGGGGAGCTGTTTTTT
CASTERDFSNTGELFF
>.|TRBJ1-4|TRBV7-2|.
TGTGCCAGCAGGAGGGGGAGGGATGAAAAACTGTTTTTT
CASRRGRDEKLFF
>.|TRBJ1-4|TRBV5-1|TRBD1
TGCGCCAGCGCTCCGGGCAGGGGGCATGAAAAACTGTTTTTT
CASAPGRGHEKLFF
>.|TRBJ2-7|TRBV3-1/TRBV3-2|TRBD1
TGTGCCAGCAGACCCCGGGACAGGGGGAATAAGTACTTC
CASRPRDRGNKYF
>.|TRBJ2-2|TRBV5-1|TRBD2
TGCGCCAGCAGCTCTTATCCCCCGGGACTAGCCGCCGGGGAGCTGTTTTTT
CASSSYPPGLAAGELFF
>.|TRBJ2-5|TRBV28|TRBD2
TGTGCCAGCAGTTCGTCCGCGGGAGGATACCAAGAGACCCAGTACTTC
CASSSSAGGYQETQYF
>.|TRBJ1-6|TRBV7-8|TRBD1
TGTGCCAGCAGCCTGACAGGGTCGAATTCACCCCTCCACTTT
CASSLTGSNSPLHF
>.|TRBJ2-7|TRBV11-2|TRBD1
TGTGCCAGCAGCTTAAGTCTCGGGACAGGGGGCTACGAGCAGTACTTC
CASSLSLGTGGYEQYF
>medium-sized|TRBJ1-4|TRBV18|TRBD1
TGTGCCAGCTCACCCCAGGACAGGGGTGGGGAAAATGAAAAACTGTTTTTT
CASSPQDRGGENEKLFF
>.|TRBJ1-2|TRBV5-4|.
TGTGCCAGCAGCTTGGAACAGGATCGTGGCTATGGCTACACCTTC
CASSLEQDRGYGYTF
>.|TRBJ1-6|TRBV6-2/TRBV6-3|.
TGTGCCAGCAGTTTCACAGGGTCGGCGGCACCCCTCCACTTT
CASSFTGSAAPLHF
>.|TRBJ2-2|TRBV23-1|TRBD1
TGCGCCAGCAACACACAGGGGCGGACCGGGGAGCTGTTTTTT
CASNTQGRTGELFF
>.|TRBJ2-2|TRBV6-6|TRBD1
TGTGCCAGCAGTTACCGGGACAGGGGGGGGGAGCTGTTTTTT
CASSYRDRGGELFF
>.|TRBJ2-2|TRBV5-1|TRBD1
TGCGCCAGCAGCTTGGGGGCAGGACAGGGATACGGGGAGCTGTTTTTT
CASSLGAGQGYGELFF
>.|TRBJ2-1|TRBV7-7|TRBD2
TGTGCTAGCAGCCTCGGGACTAGCGGATACAATGAGCAGTTCTTC
CASSLGTSGYNEQFF
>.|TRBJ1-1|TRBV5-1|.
TGCGCCAGCAGGGCCGCTTTGAACACTGAAGCTTTCTTT
CASRAALNTEAFF
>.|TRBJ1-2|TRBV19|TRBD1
TGTGCCAGTAGTATAGGAGGACAGGGGGCGCCTATCTCCTATGGCTACACCTTC
CASSIGGQGAPISYGYTF
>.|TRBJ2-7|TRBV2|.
TGTGCCAGCATGGGCCTGGGAGCGCACGAGCAGTACTTC
CASMGLGAHEQYF
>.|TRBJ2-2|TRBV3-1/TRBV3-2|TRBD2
TGTGCCAGCAGACGAAGACTAGCGGCGAACACCGGGGAGCTGTTTTTT
CASRRRLAANTGELFF
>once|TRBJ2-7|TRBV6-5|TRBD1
TGTGCCAGCAGTTACGGGGGACAGACCTACGAGCAGTACTTC
CASSYGGQTYEQYF
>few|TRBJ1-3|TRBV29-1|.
TGCAGCGTTGAAAAACAGGCTGGGAACACCATATATTTT
CSVEKQAGNTIYF
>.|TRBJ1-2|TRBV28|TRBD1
TGTGCCAGCAGTTTACCGACCTCGGGACAGAACTATGGCTACACCTTC
CASSLPTSGQNYGYTF
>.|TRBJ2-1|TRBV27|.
TGTGCCAGCAGGCCACTAGGATCCTACAATGAGCAGTTCTTC
CASRPLGSYNEQFF
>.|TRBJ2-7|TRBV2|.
TGTGCCAGCAGTGAATCTCTTAGGACAGCCTACGAGCAGTACTTC
CASSESLRTAYEQYF
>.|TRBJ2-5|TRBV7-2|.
TGTGCCAGCAGCTTATCAGGGGGCGGGGGACAAGAGACCCAGTACTTC
CASSLSGGGGQETQYF
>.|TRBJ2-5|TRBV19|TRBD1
TGTGCCAGTACCCTACAGGGACAGAAAGGGGAGACCCAGTACTTC
CASTLQGQKGETQYF
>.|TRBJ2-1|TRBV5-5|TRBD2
TGTGCCAGCAGCTTGGTACCTAGCGGGAGGACCAGCTCCTACAATGAGCAGTTCTTC
CASSLVPSGRTSSYNEQFF
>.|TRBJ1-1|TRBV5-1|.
TGCGCCAGCAGCTTGGAAAGCCTCATGAACACTGAAGCTTTCTTT
CASSLESLMNTEAFF
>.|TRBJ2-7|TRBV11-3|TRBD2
TGTGCCAGCAGCCAGCGACTAGCGGGAGGGCCTGGCGAGCAGTACTTC
CASSQRLAGGPGEQYF
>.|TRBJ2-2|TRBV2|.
TGTGCCAGCAGTGTAGAGGCGACCGGGGAGCTGTTTTTT
CASSVEATGELFF
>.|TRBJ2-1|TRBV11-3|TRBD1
TGTGCCAGCAGCTTAGTACAGGGGAACAATGAGCAGTTCTTC
CASSLVQGNNEQFF